Presented here are 15 T cell receptor beta chains from one specimen sequenced in a study of cytomegalovirus exposure and HLA in healthy donors (TCRdb year 2017). The method behind the library was the immunoSEQ multiplex PCR assay. For the multiplex PCR, a mixture combining 60 forward primers for TCR Vbeta segments and 13 reverse primers for TCR Jbeta segments was used. TCRdb provides this immuneACCESS table in a form limited to in-frame rearrangements. Some clones are lacking; in checked studies, under half of them reflect an unresolved V gene, and why the rest are absent is not known. The sample table lists 90,000 to 120,000 clones, around two thirds of them with a count of one. The top ten constitute around 3.9% of the sample. The sample consisted of PBMCs. Receptor source: a man aged 25-45 years in good health and CMV-seropositive.

This clone was observed once. The chain combines TRBV30 with TRBJ2-5, with TRBD2 identical over 8 bases. From germline, CDR1 is GTSNPN and CDR2 SVGIG (reference sequence). The junction had 5 bases not matched to a gene; V was cut back by 3 bases and J by 5 bases. The CDR3 runs 13 residues. The CDR3 bases are TGTGCCTGGAGCGGGGGGGCCTCGGAGACCCAGTACTTC. Its protein is CAWSGGASETQYF.

The chain joins TRBV11-3 to TRBJ2-5; 13 nucleotides agree with TRBD2. The CDR3 has 16 residues. V shed 4 bases and J 2 bases; nucleotides not matched to a gene: 4. CDR1 and CDR2 (germline): SGHNT, YENEEA. The CDR3 protein is CASSSGLAGVQETQYF. Here the CDR3 DNA reads TGTGCCAGCAGCTCCGGACTAGCGGGGGTTCAAGAGACCCAGTACTTC.

The rearrangement uses TRBV9 and TRBJ1-2, with 8 bases identical to TRBD1. This CDR3 contains 14 residues. V gave up 5 bases and J gave up 3 bases; unmatched junction bases: 6. Germline V gene sequence: CDR1 SGDLS, CDR2 YYNGEE. In DNA, the CDR3 is TGTGCCAGCAGTCCCCAGGGGGCGGACTATGGCTACACCTTC. Its protein is CASSPQGADYGYTF.

This chain uses TRBV5-1 with TRBJ1-2, with D possibly matching TRBD1 (5 bases). The V end lost 0 bases, the J end lost 6 bases, and 9 bases lay between the germline ends. Germline V CDR1 and CDR2: SGHRS, YFSETQ. This CDR3 is built from 13 residues. CDR3: CASSLAGGNGYTF. DNA for the CDR3: TGCGCCAGCAGCTTGGCCGGGGGTAATGGCTACACCTTC.

The chain has TRBV4-2 and TRBJ2-3, with D perhaps TRBD2 (6 bases). The CDR3 extends over 16 amino acids. Germline V gene sequence: CDR1 LGHNA, CDR2 YNFKEQ. V lost 0 bases and J 4 bases, leaving 14 bases between the germline ends. The CDR3 sequence is CASSQDFMEGADTQYF. As DNA, the CDR3 is TGTGCCAGCAGCCAAGATTTTATGGAGGGAGCAGATACGCAGTATTTT.

The chain links TRBV6-6 to TRBJ1-2, with 8 nucleotides matching TRBD1. Germline values: CDR1 MNHNY, CDR2 SVGAGI (reference sequence). The junction had 13 bases not matched to a gene; V was cut back by 6 bases and J by 4 bases. The CDR3 runs 16 residues. CDR3 protein: CASSPVGGQVPYGYTF. CDR3 in DNA: TGTGCCAGCAGCCCCGTTGGGGGACAGGTGCCCTATGGCTACACCTTC.

The rearrangement joins TRBV15 to TRBJ2-5; D not resolved. The DNA end lines up better with TRBJ2-7; the J call may be wrong. Germline V CDR1 and CDR2: LNHNV, YYDKDF (reference sequence). The CDR3 contains 13 residues. The chain's CDR3 is CATSRDSLNEQYF. The CDR3 region has the DNA TGTGCCACCAGCAGAGATTCGTTAAACGAGCAGTACTTC.

J is TRBJ2-7 and V is TRBV19; TRBD2 matches 7 bases. The trim removed 4 bases at V and 4 bases at J, leaving 4 bases unmatched. Germline CDR1 and CDR2: LNHDA and SQIVND (reference sequence). This CDR3 is built from 13 residues. The CDR3 reads CASSRTSYYEQYF. The CDR3 region has the DNA TGTGCCAGTAGTAGGACTAGTTATTACGAGCAGTACTTC.

The CDR3 coding sequence is TGTGCCAGTACCCTCACGGCGGGAAACTCTGGAAACACCATATATTTT. Its translation is CASTLTAGNSGNTIYF. The rearrangement links TRBV19 to TRBJ1-3, with D unresolved. The V gene lost 7 bases and the J gene lost 0 bases, with 16 bases spanning the gap. Germline lookup yields CDR1 LNHDA and CDR2 SQIVND (reference sequence). The length of the CDR3 is 16 residues.

The chain is built from TRBV11-1 and TRBJ2-5; the match to TRBD2 covers 10 bases. Germline values: CDR1 SGHAT, CDR2 FQDESV (reference sequence). The CDR3 covers 17 residues. Unmatched junction bases numbered 12, after V lost 3 bases and J lost 5 bases. In nucleotides, the CDR3 is TGTGCCAGCAGCTTGAATATTCTAGCGGGGGCCGGGGAGACCCAGTACTTC. Protein sequence: CASSLNILAGAGETQYF.

V usage is TRBV4-1 and J usage is TRBJ1-1; no clear D gene. The length of the CDR3 is 15 residues. Germline V gene lookup returns CDR1 MGHRA and CDR2 YSYEKL. V lost 3 bases to trimming and J lost 2 bases, with 13 bases between them. The CDR3 DNA is TGCGCCAGCAGCCACAGACACGGCGTAAACACTGAAGCTTTCTTT. It specifies CASSHRHGVNTEAFF.

The rearrangement uses TRBV7-2 and TRBJ1-3; D is uncertain. Germline V CDR1 and CDR2: SGHTA, FQGNSA. Trimming left V 3 bases short and J 0 bases short, with 12 bases between. The CDR3 spans 16 residues. In DNA, the CDR3 is TGTGCCAGCAGCTTGCGAGACCGCGGCTCTGGAAACACCATATATTTT. As protein: CASSLRDRGSGNTIYF.

The gene calls are TRBV6-5 and TRBJ1-3; D call uncertain. The V end was cut by 4 bases, the J end by 0 bases, with 10 bases between. Germline V gene data show CDR1 as MNHEY and CDR2 as SVGAGI. This CDR3 has 15 amino acids. CDR3 sequence reads: CASSSPIGSGNTIYF. In DNA, the CDR3 is TGTGCCAGCAGTTCACCCATCGGCTCTGGAAACACCATATATTTT.

The rearrangement joins TRBV7-8 to TRBJ2-7; 9 nucleotides line up with TRBD2. CDR3 length: 14 residues. CDR1 is SGHVS, CDR2 FQNEAQ, per germline. V lost 5 bases to trimming and J lost 4 bases; unmatched junction nucleotides: 6. The CDR3 DNA is TGTGCCAGCAGCCACCGCGGGAGGGAGTACGAGCAGTACTTC. Translated, it gives CASSHRGREYEQYF.

The chain joins TRBV6-4 to TRBJ1-1, with 7 positions matching TRBD1. The J segment lost 3 bases and the V segment lost 6 bases, leaving 7 bases of the junction unmatched. CDR3 length: 14 residues. Per germline, CDR1 MRHNA and CDR2 SNTAGT. CDR3 DNA: TGTGCCAGCAGACGGACAGGATCCTACACTGAAGCTTTCTTT. Protein sequence: CASRRTGSYTEAFF.